The rows below give T cell receptor beta chains drawn from one sample of a study of blood T cell repertoires in COVID-19. Using immunoSEQ multiplex PCR, the repertoire was profiled, and TCRdb retains in-frame clones only, with some absent. The profile shows approximately 140,000 clones, about 80% of them singletons. The sample comprised peripheral blood. The source of these receptors is a woman of 80 years or more in a cohort sampled during active or convalescent COVID-19. CDR3s leave out the opening cysteine and the closing phenylalanine or tryptophan.

TRBV6-5,TRBJ2-3,ASRGLAEDTQY
TRBV7-2,TRBJ2-5,ASSSSGVPLQETQY
TRBV7-2,TRBJ2-2,ASSLQGQGYTGELF
TRBV4-2,TRBJ2-7,ASSQDLAVGGAYEQY
TRBV6-2/TRBV6-3,TRBJ2-5,ASSYGQGETQY
TRBV6-2/TRBV6-3,TRBJ1-5,ASSDTGSRQPQH
TRBV18,TRBJ2-5,ASSPHKGAGETQY
TRBV6-6,TRBJ2-5,ASSNKGPQSKTQY
TRBV29-1,TRBJ1-2,SSGQTNYGYT
TRBV4-3,TRBJ2-2,ASSLGTASDTGELF
TRBV11-2,TRBJ1-1,ATNPRQGHTEAF
TRBV11-1,TRBJ1-1,ASSLVFRSDTEAF
TRBV24-1,TRBJ1-5,ATSQGGEANQPQH
TRBV5-1,TRBJ2-1,ASSPPALRDNEQF
TRBV3-1/TRBV3-2,TRBJ1-2,ASSPRDRVSGGYT
TRBV19,TRBJ1-4,ASSVRFYRGSNEKLF
TRBV7-8,TRBJ2-7,ASSPPASGGPTSYEQY
TRBV27,TRBJ1-3,ASSITGTGVGNTIY
TRBV12-3/TRBV12-4,TRBJ1-6,ASSLGRGSPLH
TRBV4-2,TRBJ2-3,ASSLTFTDTQY
TRBV6-1,TRBJ1-2,ASSEGGGRDYGYT
TRBV5-1,TRBJ2-7,ASSISGTGAYEQY
TRBV18,TRBJ1-2,ASSPGGHDNYGYT
TRBV28,TRBJ2-5,ASSKIAGGRGTQY
TRBV11-3,TRBJ2-2,ASSLVAGELF
TRBV6-5,TRBJ2-6,ASSYEVANVLT
TRBV19,TRBJ1-4,ASSGTGDEKLF
TRBV2,TRBJ2-3,ASSEEGGQRFTDTQY
TRBV6-2/TRBV6-3,TRBJ1-2,ASSYMQGNYGYT
TRBV2,TRBJ2-5,ASTRVGETQY
TRBV6-5,TRBJ1-5,ASKLGQNNQPQH
TRBV6-5,TRBJ2-5,ASGVTRGKTQY
TRBV7-9,TRBJ1-1,ASSLGVSGTEAF
TRBV5-1,TRBJ1-2,ASSKDRGISNYGYT
TRBV19,TRBJ1-2,ASSIEAARRPTGSVYGYT
TRBV6-2/TRBV6-3,TRBJ2-3,ASSVWTSGRTDTQY
TRBV10-3,TRBJ2-7,AISAVSEQY
TRBV5-1,TRBJ2-2,ASSLVKNTGELF
TRBV6-1,TRBJ1-4,ASSDLPGQGGEKLF
TRBV18,TRBJ2-1,ASSPRGLLYNEQF
TRBV5-6,TRBJ1-5,ASSRSGRGANQPQH
TRBV19,TRBJ2-1,ASSLRTGNNEQF
TRBV5-1,TRBJ2-2,ASSLEAGVLDTGELF